These 3 T cell receptor beta chains were sequenced from one sample in a study of T cell responses to AZD1222 COVID-19 vaccine. TCRdb's table, derived via immunoSEQ multiplex PCR, lists solely in-frame clones and lacks some. The repertoire consists of around 140,000 clones, with over 75% occurring once and the leading ten covering 7.9%. The source material was peripheral blood, sampled 28 days after the second dose of the MenACWY control vaccine. Every receptor here comes from an adult who received the MenACWY meningococcal vaccine as a control.

For the CDR3, the DNA is TGTGCCAGCAGCTTTGTTGGGGGAGGAGGCTACACCTTC. This encodes CASSFVGGGGYTF. The chain is built from TRBV5-4 and TRBJ1-2; a possible D gene is TRBD1 (5 bases). The V end was cut by 2 bases, the J end by 8 bases, with 13 bases between. The germline CDR1 and CDR2 sequences are SGHNT and YYREEE (reference sequence). CDR3 size: 13 residues.

The chain couples TRBV3-1 (or the pseudogene TRBV3-2) to TRBJ1-1, with 7 bases that match TRBD1. Germline CDR1 is LGHDT and CDR2 is YNNKEL (reference sequence). The CDR3 is 14 amino acids. V lost 5 bases and J lost 6; bases outside the gene matches: 9. DNA for the CDR3: TGTGCCAGCAGCAACACAGGGGCAGTCCCTGAAGCTTTCTTT. Amino acid sequence: CASSNTGAVPEAFF.

V is TRBV2 and J is TRBJ1-3, with D maybe TRBD1 (5 bases). Looked up from germline, CDR1 is SNHLY and CDR2 is FYNNEI. Trimming left V 1 base short and J 3 bases short, with 10 bases between. The CDR3 sequence is 15 residues long. The CDR3 loop is CASSEGGYGGNTIYF. DNA of the CDR3: TGTGCCAGCAGTGAAGGGGGGTACGGTGGAAACACCATATATTTT. The full variable domain, rest sourced from reference TRBV2 and TRBJ1-3, is EPEVTQTPSHQVTQMGQEVILRCVPISNHLYFYWYRQILGQKVEFLVSFYNNEISEKSEIFDDQFSVERPDGSNFTLKIRSTKLEDSAMYFCASSEGGYGGNTIYFGEGSWLTVV.